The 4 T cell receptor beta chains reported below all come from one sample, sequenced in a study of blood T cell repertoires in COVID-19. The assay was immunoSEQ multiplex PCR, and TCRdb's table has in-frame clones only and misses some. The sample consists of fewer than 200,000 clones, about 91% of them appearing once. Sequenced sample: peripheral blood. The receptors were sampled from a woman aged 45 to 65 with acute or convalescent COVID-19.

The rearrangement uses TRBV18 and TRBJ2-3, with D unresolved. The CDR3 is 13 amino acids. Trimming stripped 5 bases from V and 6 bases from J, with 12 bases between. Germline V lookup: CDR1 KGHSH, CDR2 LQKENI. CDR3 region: CASSSRQVDTQYF. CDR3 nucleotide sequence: TGTGCCAGCTCATCTAGGCAAGTTGATACGCAGTATTTT. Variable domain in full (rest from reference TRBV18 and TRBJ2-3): NAGVMQNPRHLVRRRGQEARLRCSPMKGHSHVYWYRQLPEEGLKFMVYLQKENIIDESGMPKERFSAEFPKEGPSILRIQQVVRGDSAAYFCASSSRQVDTQYFGPGTRLTVL.

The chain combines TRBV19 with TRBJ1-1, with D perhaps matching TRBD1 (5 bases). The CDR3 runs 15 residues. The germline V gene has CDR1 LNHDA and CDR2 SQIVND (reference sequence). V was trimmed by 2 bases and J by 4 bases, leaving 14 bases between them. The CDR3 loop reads CASSIRWGRGTEAFF. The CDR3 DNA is TGTGCCAGTAGTATAAGGTGGGGGAGGGGCACTGAAGCTTTCTTT.

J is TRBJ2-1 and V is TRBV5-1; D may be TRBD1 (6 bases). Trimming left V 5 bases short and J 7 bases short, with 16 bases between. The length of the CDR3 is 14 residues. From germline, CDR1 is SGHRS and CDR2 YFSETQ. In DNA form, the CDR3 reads TGCGCCAGCAGTTTACCGGGACAAGCTAATGAGCAGTTCTTC. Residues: CASSLPGQANEQFF.

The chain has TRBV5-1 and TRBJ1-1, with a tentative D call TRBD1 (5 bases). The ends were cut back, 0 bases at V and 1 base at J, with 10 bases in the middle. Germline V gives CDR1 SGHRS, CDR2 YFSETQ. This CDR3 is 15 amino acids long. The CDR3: CASSLAGQKNTEAFF. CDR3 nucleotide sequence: TGCGCCAGCAGCTTGGCCGGACAAAAGAACACTGAAGCTTTCTTT. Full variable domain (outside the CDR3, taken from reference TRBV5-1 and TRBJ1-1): KAGVTQTPRYLIKTRGQQVTLSCSPISGHRSVSWYQQTPGQGLQFLFEYFSETQRNKGNFPGRFSGRQFSNSRSEMNVSTLELGDSALYLCASSLAGQKNTEAFFGQGTRLTVV.